This is a list of T cell receptor beta chains from one sample in a study of early T cells in non-severe SARS-CoV-2 infection. In TCRdb, the 5' RACE reads were re-called with MiXCR into one record per CDR3 protein. Among about 68,000 distinct CDR3 sequences, 12% were seen once, and the ten largest hold 1.5% to 2%. The sequenced sample consisted of whole blood. The receptors stem from an adult who was a healthcare worker with PCR-confirmed SARS-CoV-2 infection or an uninfected control (not recorded which). Both conserved end residues are part of each CDR3. A D gene is named only where the DNA matches it firmly. Rows may omit the clone size; those that give it use once, few, many or a size class.

TRBV11-2	.	TRBJ2-2	many	CASSLVRGTNTGELFF	TGTGCCAGCAGCTTAGTTCGCGGAACGAACACCGGGGAGCTGTTTTTT
TRBV3-1	TRBD2	TRBJ2-3	once	CASSTTSGGSTDTQYF	TGTGCCAGCAGCACCACTAGCGGGGGAAGCACAGATACGCAGTATTTT
TRBV2	.	TRBJ1-1	.	CASSRSRGGGGNEAFF	TGTGCCAGCTCACGAAGCCGGGGGGGTGGTGGCAATGAAGCTTTCTTT
TRBV12-3/TRBV12-4	.	TRBJ1-3	.	CASSLPGGSGNTIYF	TGTGCCAGCAGTTTACCCGGGGGCTCTGGAAACACCATATATTTT
TRBV6-2/TRBV6-3	.	TRBJ2-7	few	CASSPYFYEQYF	TGTGCCAGCAGCCCGTATTTCTACGAGCAGTACTTC
TRBV19	.	TRBJ2-6	.	CASRGREPSGANVLTF	TGTGCCAGTAGAGGCAGGGAGCCCTCTGGGGCCAACGTCCTGACTTTC
TRBV7-2	.	TRBJ2-7	few	CASSIAGTEQYF	TGTGCCAGCAGCATCGCAGGGACCGAGCAGTACTTC
TRBV30	.	TRBJ1-1	many	CAWSVIRATEAFF	TGTGCCTGGAGTGTCATCAGGGCCACTGAAGCTTTCTTT
TRBV12-3/TRBV12-4	TRBD1	TRBJ2-7	many	CASIQGGRTYEQYF	TGTGCCAGCATTCAAGGGGGCAGGACCTACGAGCAGTACTTC
TRBV7-9	.	TRBJ2-6	.	CASSKDGANVLTF	TGTGCCAGCAGCAAGGATGGGGCCAACGTCCTGACTTTC
TRBV9	.	TRBJ1-6	many	CASSVAGHLDNSPLHF	TGTGCCAGCAGCGTAGCCGGACACCTCGATAATTCACCCCTCCACTTT
TRBV10-3	TRBD1	TRBJ2-3	.	CAINSGQDTDTQYF	TGTGCCATCAACTCGGGACAGGACACAGATACGCAGTATTTT
TRBV6-5	.	TRBJ2-5	.	CASRGGRGQETQYF	TGTGCCAGTCGCGGAGGAAGAGGTCAAGAGACCCAGTACTTC
TRBV10-1	TRBD1	TRBJ1-1	many	CASAAGTGNTEAFF	TGCGCCAGCGCGGCCGGGACAGGGAACACTGAAGCTTTCTTT
TRBV6-1	TRBD1	TRBJ2-7	.	CASRGQGREQYF	TGTGCCAGCAGAGGACAGGGTAGAGAGCAGTACTTC
TRBV6-2/TRBV6-3	.	TRBJ1-6	.	CASSFQGRHVSPLHF	TGTGCCAGCAGTTTCCAGGGGCGCCACGTCTCACCCCTCCACTTT
TRBV20-1	TRBD2	TRBJ2-3	many	CSGGSGRGTDTQYF	TGCAGTGGCGGTAGCGGGAGAGGCACAGATACGCAGTATTTT
TRBV20-1	.	TRBJ2-3	few	CSARPGDTQYF	TGCAGTGCTAGGCCCGGGGATACGCAGTATTTT
TRBV3-1	TRBD1	TRBJ1-1	many	CASSAWDRGGTEAFF	TGTGCCAGCAGCGCATGGGACAGGGGAGGCACTGAAGCTTTCTTT
TRBV19	.	TRBJ1-2	many	CASSIVSGNGYTF	TGTGCCAGTAGTATAGTGTCCGGAAATGGCTACACCTTC
TRBV30	.	TRBJ1-4	many	CAWSRRNEKLFF	TGTGCCTGGAGTCGCAGGAACGAAAAACTGTTTTTT
TRBV5-1	.	TRBJ2-3	many	CASPGGQLRTDTQYF	TGCGCCAGCCCCGGGGGACAGCTTCGCACAGATACGCAGTATTTT
TRBV6-5	TRBD1	TRBJ1-2	many	CASRLGTGYGYTF	TGTGCCAGCAGACTGGGGACAGGCTATGGCTACACCTTC
TRBV9	.	TRBJ2-1	few	CASSPPAGLSYNEQFF	TGTGCCAGCAGCCCCCCGGCAGGGCTCTCTTACAATGAGCAGTTCTTC
TRBV19	TRBD1	TRBJ2-4	.	CASSIGQGDVDIQYF	TGTGCCAGTAGTATAGGACAGGGGGACGTTGACATTCAGTACTTC
TRBV30	TRBD1	TRBJ1-1	many	CAWMTGSTEAFF	TGTGCCTGGATGACAGGGAGCACTGAAGCTTTCTTT
TRBV7-2	TRBD2	TRBJ2-7	few	CASSLRGLAGGSYEQYF	TGTGCCAGCAGCTTACGAGGACTAGCGGGGGGGTCGTACGAGCAGTACTTC
TRBV5-4	.	TRBJ1-1	many	CASRSWGEPKGAFF	TGTGCCAGCAGATCCTGGGGGGAGCCTAAGGGAGCTTTCTTT
TRBV7-2	TRBD2	TRBJ2-2	few	CATREGANTGELFF	TGTGCCACCCGGGAGGGCGCGAACACCGGGGAGCTGTTTTTT
TRBV6-5	.	TRBJ2-2	.	CASTTELPNTGDLFF	TGTGCCAGCACCACTGAGCTTCCGAACACCGGGGATCTGTTTTTT
TRBV6-6	.	TRBJ2-5	.	CASSYSFNQETQYF	TGTGCCAGCAGTTACAGCTTTAACCAAGAGACCCAGTACTTC
TRBV2	TRBD1	TRBJ2-7	many	CASFRDRDYEQYF	TGTGCCAGCTTCCGGGACAGGGACTACGAGCAGTACTTC
TRBV2	.	TRBJ1-4	.	CASSYGDPFTGEKLFF	TGTGCCAGCAGCTATGGGGACCCCTTTACGGGTGAAAAACTGTTTTTT
TRBV19	TRBD1	TRBJ1-2	.	CASAGGPTNYGYTF	TGTGCCAGTGCAGGGGGCCCGACGAACTATGGCTACACCTTC
TRBV12-3/TRBV12-4	.	TRBJ1-5	once	CASREQGPDQPQHF	TGTGCCAGCAGAGAACAGGGACCCGATCAGCCCCAGCATTTT
TRBV9	.	TRBJ2-2	few	CASSVGILVDLSNTGELFF	TGTGCCAGCAGCGTGGGAATTTTGGTCGACCTATCGAACACCGGGGAGCTGTTTTTT
TRBV16	TRBD1	TRBJ1-2	many	CASSQGDRAGYTF	TGTGCCAGCAGCCAGGGGGACAGGGCTGGCTACACCTTC
TRBV6-1	.	TRBJ2-4	few	CASLTGLAKNIQYF	TGTGCCAGCCTTACGGGACTAGCCAAAAACATTCAGTACTTC
TRBV3-1	.	TRBJ2-5	.	CASSAGISVAAQYF	TGTGCCAGCAGCGCAGGCATATCGGTTGCGGCCCAGTACTTC
TRBV30	.	TRBJ1-1	.	CAWSGQTNTEAFF	TGTGCCTGGAGTGGACAGACTAACACTGAAGCTTTCTTT
TRBV23-1	.	TRBJ2-4	.	CASSQADSKGIQYF	TGCGCCAGCAGTCAAGCAGACTCAAAGGGCATTCAGTACTTC
TRBV11-2	TRBD2	TRBJ2-3	.	CASSLGRGGHDTQYF	TGTGCCAGCAGCTTAGGGCGGGGGGGCCATGATACGCAGTATTTT
TRBV6-5	.	TRBJ2-5	many	CASSYTDLGETQYF	TGTGCCAGCAGTTACACGGACCTCGGGGAGACCCAGTACTTC
TRBV29-1	.	TRBJ1-2	few	CSVMRWPSNYGYTF	TGCAGCGTCATGCGGTGGCCTTCCAACTATGGCTACACCTTC
TRBV18	.	TRBJ1-2	many	CASSPPVKLGRGYTF	TGTGCCAGCTCACCACCTGTGAAGCTCGGCCGTGGCTACACCTTC
TRBV11-2	.	TRBJ1-1	many	CASSGQIVTEAFF	TGTGCCAGCTCCGGGCAGATAGTCACTGAAGCTTTCTTT
TRBV29-1	TRBD1	TRBJ2-1	.	CSVEGDRVSYNEQFF	TGCAGCGTTGAAGGAGACAGGGTATCGTACAATGAGCAGTTCTTC
TRBV11-2	.	TRBJ1-1	many	CASSSPILQGMNTEAFF	TGTGCCAGCAGCTCGCCCATCTTACAGGGCATGAACACTGAAGCTTTCTTT
TRBV6-2/TRBV6-3	TRBD2	TRBJ2-1	few	CASSPTSGGLRYNEQFF	TGTGCCAGCAGTCCTACTAGCGGGGGGCTTCGCTACAATGAGCAGTTCTTC
TRBV10-3	.	TRBJ2-3	.	CAIGGGYGDTQYF	TGTGCCATCGGTGGAGGGTATGGAGATACGCAGTATTTT
TRBV30	TRBD1	TRBJ2-5	few	CAWSATGSGETQYF	TGTGCCTGGAGTGCGACAGGGTCTGGGGAGACCCAGTACTTC
TRBV5-1	TRBD2	TRBJ2-3	.	CASSLGPGGPSTDTQYF	TGCGCCAGCAGCTTGGGTCCGGGGGGGCCTAGCACAGATACGCAGTATTTT
TRBV7-2	.	TRBJ2-4	many	CASSLGGFENIQYF	TGTGCCAGCAGCTTAGGAGGGTTCGAAAACATTCAGTACTTC
TRBV12-5	TRBD1	TRBJ2-2	.	CATRQGSTGELFF	TGTGCTACTCGACAGGGTTCAACCGGGGAGCTGTTTTTT
TRBV20-1	TRBD1	TRBJ1-5	few	CSAAQGASQPQHF	TGCAGTGCGGCACAGGGGGCAAGTCAGCCCCAGCATTTT
TRBV30	.	TRBJ2-2	few	CAWSDPQGRADTGELFF	TGTGCCTGGAGTGACCCACAGGGCCGCGCGGACACCGGGGAGCTGTTTTTT
TRBV25-1	.	TRBJ1-1	.	CASREGGTEAFF	TGTGCCAGCAGGGAGGGGGGAACTGAAGCTTTCTTT
TRBV9	.	TRBJ2-7	many	CASSVVPTSLNEQYF	TGTGCCAGCAGCGTAGTCCCGACATCTTTGAACGAGCAGTACTTC
TRBV20-1	TRBD2	TRBJ2-7	few	CSARSLAGFHEQYF	TGCAGTGCTAGGTCACTAGCGGGGTTTCACGAGCAGTACTTC